Given below is one T cell receptor beta chain in context. Antigen: not known. The assay was immunoSEQ multiplex PCR, and TCRdb's table has in-frame clones only and misses some. The sample lists tens of thousands of clones; roughly 91% were seen once. The data are from a study of graft-versus-host responses after intestinal transplantation. Study overall: Multivisceral, liver-intestinal, or isolated intestinal transplants were given to recipients. Study-wide findings and caveats: After transplant, early declines in HvG clones were associated with peak levels of circulating GvH clones. GvH clones detected in recipient marrow included some appearing first in ileum or blood. Within the allografts of patients who had graft-donor T cell macrochimerism, graft-versus-host to host-versus-graft clonal ratios were high.

The CDR3 runs 11 residues. Trimming stripped 1 base from V and 5 bases from J, with 5 bases between. The V gene's germline CDR1 is DFQATT and CDR2 SNEGSKA (reference sequence). Sequenced material: unstimulated CD4+ T cells sorted from spleen or lymph node cells, taken before transplant. The clonotype comes from a human donor who was the organ donor for an intestinal transplant. This sequence joins TRBV20-1 and TRBJ2-5; D ambiguous. This chain's CDR3 is CSARVLETQYF. The CDR3 DNA sequence: TGCAGTGCTAGAGTTCTGGAGACCCAGTACTTC.